These 8 T cell receptor beta chains were all obtained from the same sample, sequenced in a study of beta chain features in type 1 diabetes. As every portion of the isolated RNA was reverse transcribed, the sequencing read expressed TCRB transcripts. TCRdb keeps only in-frame clones here, not all; method: immunoSEQ multiplex PCR. This table has 350,000 to 400,000 clones, roughly 16% appearing once. Material for sequencing was naive CD4+ T cells from blood. These TCRs come from a woman aged 18-29 years in good health.

This chain joins TRBV7-2 and TRBJ2-5; TRBD1 matches at 7 bases. The V and J ends lost 4 bases and 0 bases, in that order; junction bases with no gene match: 5. Per germline, CDR1 SGHTA and CDR2 FQGNSA. The CDR3 spans 15 residues. The CDR3: CASSSGTAYQETQYF. The DNA for the CDR3 is TGTGCCAGCAGCTCCGGGACAGCGTACCAAGAGACCCAGTACTTC.

This clone was observed a few times. J is TRBJ2-2 and V is TRBV29-1, with 7 bases identical to TRBD1. The CDR3 extends over 15 amino acids. The ends lost 7 bases at V and 1 base at J; junction bases unmatched: 9. The germline V gene encodes CDR1 SQVTM and CDR2 ANQGSEA. CDR3 sequence (DNA): TGCAGCGCCGAAATTCAGGGGGAGAACACCGGGGAGCTGTTTTTT. This gives the protein CSAEIQGENTGELFF.

This sequence joins TRBV5-1 and TRBJ1-5, with a possible D match to TRBD1 (6 bases). The CDR3 extends over 15 amino acids. Deletions cut 0 bases from V and 0 bases from J, with 7 bases between. Germline V CDR1 and CDR2: SGHRS, YFSETQ. The CDR3 is CASSLAGDSNQPQHF. CDR3 coding DNA: TGCGCCAGCAGCTTGGCAGGGGATAGCAATCAGCCCCAGCATTTT. Full variable domain (rest looked up from reference TRBV5-1 and TRBJ1-5): KAGVTQTPRYLIKTRGQQVTLSCSPISGHRSVSWYQQTPGQGLQFLFEYFSETQRNKGNFPGRFSGRQFSNSRSEMNVSTLELGDSALYLCASSLAGDSNQPQHFGDGTRLSIL.

As regards this clone: Germline is not matched at one junction end, which may reflect a read error. This chain connects TRBV28 to TRBJ2-7, with TRBD1 matching 8 bases. The CDR3 extends over 11 amino acids. Germline V CDR1 and CDR2: MDHEN, SYDVKM. The CDR3 DNA reads as TGTGCCAGCAGCCGAGACAGGGGTAGGATCTTC. This gives the protein CASSRDRGRIF.

This rearrangement joins TRBV29-1 to TRBJ1-1; D gene uncertain. Deletions cut 3 bases from V and 8 bases from J, with 10 bases between. Germline CDR1 is SQVTM and CDR2 is ANQGSEA. The CDR3 is 11 residues long. CDR3 in amino acids: CSVDPGHEAFF. As DNA, the CDR3 is TGCAGCGTTGACCCAGGCCACGAAGCTTTCTTT.

The chain combines TRBV5-1 with TRBJ1-5, with 8 bases lining up with TRBD1. There are 13 residues in the CDR3. Germline V gives CDR1 SGHRS, CDR2 YFSETQ. Trimming cost V 4 bases and J 7 bases; bases outside gene matches: 4. The CDR3 protein is CASSGQGGQPQHF. CDR3 DNA sequence: TGCGCCAGCAGCGGACAGGGCGGCCAGCCCCAGCATTTT.

As to this clone: The same CDR3 can be traced to other DNA sequences in this sample. The chain joins TRBV7-2 to TRBJ1-5, with D perhaps matching TRBD1 (6 bases). The CDR3 totals 13 residues. V was clipped by 2 bases and J by 4 bases, with 6 bases between them. The germline V gene encodes CDR1 SGHTA and CDR2 FQGNSA. CDR3 in DNA: TGTGCCAGCAGCTTACAGGGGAATCAGCCCCAGCATTTT. Residues: CASSLQGNQPQHF.

Regarding this clone: The sample has other DNA sequences that encode this CDR3 too. CDR3 bases: TGTGCCAGCTCACCGGGACAAACTAACTATGGCTACACCTTC. Its protein is CASSPGQTNYGYTF. This sequence joins TRBV18 and TRBJ1-2; the D gene is possibly TRBD1 (6 bases). Germline V gives CDR1 KGHSH, CDR2 LQKENI. This CDR3 is built from 14 residues. Deletions cut 3 bases from V and 0 bases from J, with 8 bases between.